This T cell receptor (beta chain) was sequenced during a study of blood T cell repertoires in COVID-19. Libraries were prepared by immunoSEQ multiplex PCR; TCRdb keeps only in-frame clonotypes and omits some of them. The sample carries about 90,000 clones, about three quarters recorded once. V was pared by 5 bases and J by 2 bases, with 9 bases of the junction left unmatched. The CDR3 is 18 amino acids. CDR1 is PRHDT, CDR2 FYEKMQ, per germline (reference sequence). This clone has just a few counts. The V call is TRBV13, the J call TRBJ2-5, with 15 positions matching TRBD2. Sequencing used peripheral blood. The TCR was taken from a man between 65 and 80 years old with acute or convalescent COVID-19. CDR3 protein: CASSLSGTSGGRQETQYF. CDR3 sequence (DNA): TGTGCCAGCAGCCTTTCCGGGACTAGCGGGGGGAGGCAAGAGACCCAGTACTTC.